This T cell receptor beta chain was identified in a study of control samples from healthy donors and cancer patients. CDR3 length equals 13 residues. Looked up from germline, CDR1 is SGHTA and CDR2 is FQGTGA. V was trimmed by 2 bases and J by 9 bases, leaving 10 bases between them. This clone was counted only a few times. The protocol was immunoSEQ multiplex PCR, while the TCRdb copy is restricted to in-frame clones and leaves out a portion. Among 180,000 or so clones, roughly nine tenths were seen once, and the ten largest hold over 1.2%. The chain recombines TRBV7-3 with TRBJ2-2, with D unresolved. The sample taken for sequencing was blood. The clonotype originates from a woman in her twenties or thirties in good health. CDR3 residues: CASSLGEHRELFF. CDR3 DNA: TGTGCCAGCAGCTTAGGGGAACACCGGGAGCTGTTTTTT.